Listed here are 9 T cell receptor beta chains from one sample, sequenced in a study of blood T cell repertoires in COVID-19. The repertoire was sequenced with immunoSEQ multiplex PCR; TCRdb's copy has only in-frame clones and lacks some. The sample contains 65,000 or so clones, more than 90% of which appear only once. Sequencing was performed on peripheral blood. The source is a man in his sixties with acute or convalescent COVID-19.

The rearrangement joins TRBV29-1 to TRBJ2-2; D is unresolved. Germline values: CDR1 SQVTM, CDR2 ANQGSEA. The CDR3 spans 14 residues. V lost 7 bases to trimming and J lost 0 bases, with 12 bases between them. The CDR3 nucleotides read TGCAGCGCTGAGCAAACTGCGAACACCGGGGAGCTGTTTTTT. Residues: CSAEQTANTGELFF.

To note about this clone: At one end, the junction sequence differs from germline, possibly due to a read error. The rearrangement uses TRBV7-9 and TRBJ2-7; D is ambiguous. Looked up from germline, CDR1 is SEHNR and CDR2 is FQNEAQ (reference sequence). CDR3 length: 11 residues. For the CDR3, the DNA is TGTGCCAGCAGCTTGTTAACACGCAGAACCTTC. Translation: CASSLLTRRTF.

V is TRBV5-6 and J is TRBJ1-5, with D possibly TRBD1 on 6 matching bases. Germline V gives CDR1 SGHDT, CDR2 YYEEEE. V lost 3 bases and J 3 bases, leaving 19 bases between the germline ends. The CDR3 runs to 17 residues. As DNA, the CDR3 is TGTGCCAGCAGCTCCACCCCCGGGGGGGGCTACAATCAGCCCCAGCATTTT. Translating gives CASSSTPGGGYNQPQHF.

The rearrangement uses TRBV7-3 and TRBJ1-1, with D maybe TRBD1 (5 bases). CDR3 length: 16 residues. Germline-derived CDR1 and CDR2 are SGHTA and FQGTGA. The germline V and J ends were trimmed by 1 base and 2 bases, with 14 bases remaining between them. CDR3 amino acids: CASSLNPGQGNTEAFF. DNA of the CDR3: TGTGCCAGCAGCTTAAACCCGGGCCAGGGTAACACTGAAGCTTTCTTT.

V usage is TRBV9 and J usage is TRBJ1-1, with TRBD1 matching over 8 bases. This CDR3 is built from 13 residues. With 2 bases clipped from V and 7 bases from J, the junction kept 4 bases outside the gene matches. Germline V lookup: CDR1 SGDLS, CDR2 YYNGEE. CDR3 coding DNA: TGTGCCAGCAGCGTTGGGACAGGCGTTGAAGCTTTCTTT. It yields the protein CASSVGTGVEAFF.

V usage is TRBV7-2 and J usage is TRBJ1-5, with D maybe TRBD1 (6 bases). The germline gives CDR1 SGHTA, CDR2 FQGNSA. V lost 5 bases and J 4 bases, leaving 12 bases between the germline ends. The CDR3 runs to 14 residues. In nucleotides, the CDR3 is TGTGCCAGCAGCATCGACAGGTCAAATCAGCCCCAGCATTTT. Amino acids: CASSIDRSNQPQHF.

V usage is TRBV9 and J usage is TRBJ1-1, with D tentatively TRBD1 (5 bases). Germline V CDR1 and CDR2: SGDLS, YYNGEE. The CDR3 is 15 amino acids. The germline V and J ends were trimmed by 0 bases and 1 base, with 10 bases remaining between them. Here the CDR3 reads CASSVEEGANTEAFF. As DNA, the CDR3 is TGTGCCAGCAGCGTAGAGGAAGGGGCGAACACTGAAGCTTTCTTT.

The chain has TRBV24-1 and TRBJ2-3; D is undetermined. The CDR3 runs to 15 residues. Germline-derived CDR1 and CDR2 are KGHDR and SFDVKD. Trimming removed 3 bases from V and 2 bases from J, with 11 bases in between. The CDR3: CATSDPEPTTDTQYF. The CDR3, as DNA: TGTGCCACCAGTGATCCCGAGCCAACCACAGATACGCAGTATTTT.

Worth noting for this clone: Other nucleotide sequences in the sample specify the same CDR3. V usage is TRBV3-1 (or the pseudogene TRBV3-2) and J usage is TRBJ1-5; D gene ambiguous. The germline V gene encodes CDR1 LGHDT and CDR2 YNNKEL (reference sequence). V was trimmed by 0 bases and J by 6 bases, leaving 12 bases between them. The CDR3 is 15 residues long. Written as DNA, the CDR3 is TGTGCCAGCAGCCAAGATCAACCAGGTGGTCAGCCCCAGCATTTT. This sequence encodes CASSQDQPGGQPQHF.